The entry below describes one T cell receptor beta chain. The target antigen is unknown. This entry is derived from a study of monozygotic twins with inflammatory bowel disease. General study findings and limits: IBD patients, compared with healthy twins, shared fewer clonotypes with others (especially with disease activity).

Germline V CDR1 and CDR2: KGHSH, LQKENI. There are 16 residues in the CDR3. Each of the TCR libraries took roughly 3,400 ng of total RNA. TCRdb reprocessed the 5' RACE reads and keeps a single row for each CDR3 protein, giving no DNA. This sample's table reports fewer than 400,000 distinct CDR3 sequences. The clonotype originates from a human donor with ulcerative colitis or Crohn's disease, or a healthy co-twin of an affected twin (not recorded which). Sequenced: blood. The J gene is TRBJ2-3, the V gene TRBV18; TCRdb designates TRBD1, a call that cannot be tested without DNA. The CDR3 spells CASSPRRQGSTDTQYF.